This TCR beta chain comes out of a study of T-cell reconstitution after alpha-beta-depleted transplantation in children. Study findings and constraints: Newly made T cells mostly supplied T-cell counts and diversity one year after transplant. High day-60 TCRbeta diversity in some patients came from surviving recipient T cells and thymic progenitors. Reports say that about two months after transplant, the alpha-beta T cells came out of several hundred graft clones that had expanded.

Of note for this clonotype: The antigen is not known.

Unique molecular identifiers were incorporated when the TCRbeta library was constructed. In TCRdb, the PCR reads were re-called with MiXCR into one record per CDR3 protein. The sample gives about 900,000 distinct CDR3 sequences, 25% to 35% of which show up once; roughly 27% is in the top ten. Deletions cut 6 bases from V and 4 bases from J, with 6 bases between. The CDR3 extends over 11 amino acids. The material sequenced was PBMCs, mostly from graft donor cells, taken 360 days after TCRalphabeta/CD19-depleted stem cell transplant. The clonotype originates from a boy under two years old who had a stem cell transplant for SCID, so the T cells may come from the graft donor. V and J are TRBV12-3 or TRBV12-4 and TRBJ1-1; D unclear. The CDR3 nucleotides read TGTGCCAGCAGGGGTTTCACTGAAGCTTTCTTT. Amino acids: CASRGFTEAFF.